This T cell receptor (beta chain) derives from a study of blood T cells in healthy people across ages. The CDR3 spans 15 residues. V was clipped by 6 bases and J by 1 base; unmatched bases: 4. Each donor supplied roughly 9 milliliters of peripheral blood. For the second PCR, which ran for about 7 to 11 cycles, a sample-barcoded 5' primer and a J-beta primer mix were used. TCRdb fed the 5' RACE reads into MiXCR, producing one record per CDR3 protein. The sample shows approximately 1,700,000 distinct CDR3 sequences, roughly two fifths of them seen only once. The rearrangement uses TRBV12-3 or TRBV12-4 and TRBJ1-5; 9 bases are shared with TRBD1. The TCR was taken from a human donor in good health. Specimen: blood. Here the CDR3 reads CASSRGQGSNQPQHF. The DNA of the CDR3 is TGTGCCAGCAGCCGGGGACAGGGCAGCAATCAGCCCCAGCATTTT.